These 29 T cell receptor beta chains originate from one sample sequenced in a study of regulatory T cells. The primer mix had 52 TRBV and 13 TRBJ primers. Assay used: immunoSEQ multiplex PCR; TCRdb lists only in-frame clones, some missing. The sample records tens of thousands of clones, 80% to 95% being singletons. Sequencing was performed on CD8+ T cells sorted from blood. Source of these receptors: a child younger than 10 with CD3G deficiency.

The CDR3 sequence is CASSLGAGKNTEAFF. The DNA for the CDR3 is TGCGCCAGCAGCTTGGGGGCAGGAAAGAACACTGAAGCTTTCTTT. The chain links TRBV5-1 to TRBJ1-1, with D unclear. V was pared by 0 bases and J by 1 base, with 10 bases between. The CDR3 is 15 residues long. In germline, CDR1 is SGHRS, CDR2 YFSETQ. Using reference TRBV5-1 and TRBJ1-1 for the parts outside the CDR3, the full variable domain is KAGVTQTPRYLIKTRGQQVTLSCSPISGHRSVSWYQQTPGQGLQFLFEYFSETQRNKGNFPGRFSGRQFSNSRSEMNVSTLELGDSALYLCASSLGAGKNTEAFFGQGTRLTVV.

The chain employs TRBV28 and TRBJ2-7, with a tentative D call TRBD2 (6 bases). This CDR3 has 15 residues. Germline V gene data show CDR1 as MDHEN and CDR2 as SYDVKM. V lost 6 bases and J lost 7, with 22 bases in between. This CDR3 reads CASSSAPGTRYEQYF. The CDR3 DNA reads as TGTGCCAGCAGCTCTGCTCCCGGGACTCGGTATGAGCAGTACTTC.

The rearrangement uses TRBV6-1 and TRBJ1-1; D is unresolved. Germline-derived CDR1 and CDR2 are MNHNS and SASEGT. V lost 0 bases and J 3 bases, leaving 14 bases between the germline ends. The CDR3 is 16 amino acids. The CDR3 nucleotides are TGTGCCAGCAGTGAAGCGGGATTGTGGGAGTACACTGAAGCTTTCTTT. This codes for CASSEAGLWEYTEAFF.

The DNA for the CDR3 is TGTGCCAGCGCGGGAACCGGGGAGCTGTTTTTT. Protein: CASAGTGELFF. The rearrangement joins TRBV7-3 to TRBJ2-2; weak D call: TRBD2 (6 bases). V was clipped by 8 bases and J by 5 bases, with 6 bases between them. Germline assignment: CDR1 SGHTA and CDR2 FQGTGA. The CDR3 has 11 amino acids.

This chain uses TRBV28 with TRBJ2-2, with D hard to call. Between the trimmed V and J ends, which lost 6 bases and 6 bases, there was a span of 17 bases. The CDR3 consists of 15 residues. Germline V lookup: CDR1 MDHEN, CDR2 SYDVKM. In DNA form, the CDR3 reads TGTGCCAGCAGCTCATCCCTTGCCTACCCCGGGGAGCTGTTTTTT. Amino acids: CASSSSLAYPGELFF.

This clone was seen just once. The gene calls are TRBV28 and TRBJ2-1; the D call may be TRBD1 or TRBD2 (5 bases each). The CDR3 contains 16 residues. Trimming took 3 bases from V and 7 from J, leaving 19 bases between them. The germline CDR1 and CDR2 sequences are MDHEN and SYDVKM. The CDR3 region is CASSFGGTSFINEQFF. DNA for the CDR3: TGTGCCAGCAGTTTTGGGGGAACTAGTTTTATAAATGAGCAGTTCTTC.

The chain's CDR3 is CASSTASGTDTQYF. CDR3 bases: TGTGCCAGTAGTACGGCCAGCGGCACAGATACGCAGTATTTT. The chain couples TRBV19 to TRBJ2-3, with unresolved D. V dropped 4 bases and J dropped 1 base, with 9 bases sitting between them. Germline V gene data show CDR1 as LNHDA and CDR2 as SQIVND (reference sequence). The CDR3 consists of 14 residues.

The chain couples TRBV11-2 to TRBJ1-3, with a weak D call TRBD1 (5 bases). Per the germline V gene, CDR1 is SGHAT and CDR2 is FQNNGV. The CDR3 contains 18 residues. V lost 2 bases and J 0 bases, leaving 17 bases between the germline ends. In DNA form, the CDR3 reads TGTGCCAGCAGCTTATCCATTAGCGGGGCGAGCTCTGGAAACACCATATATTTT. This gives the protein CASSLSISGASSGNTIYF.

This chain uses TRBV28 with TRBJ2-5, with D maybe TRBD2 (6 bases). The end of the DNA aligns better with TRBJ2-7, so the J call may be wrong. The V gene's germline CDR1 is MDHEN and CDR2 SYDVKM. This CDR3 is built from 14 residues. The CDR3 coding sequence is TGTGCCAGCAGTTCCCCGACTAGTACCTACGAGCAGTACTTC. The encoded protein is CASSSPTSTYEQYF.

The V call is TRBV27, the J call TRBJ2-1; TRBD2 matches 10 bases. V was pared by 10 bases and J by 7 bases, with 10 bases of the junction left unmatched. This CDR3 region has 14 residues. Per the germline V gene, CDR1 is MNHEY and CDR2 is SMNVEV (reference sequence). This chain's CDR3 is CATRPGTSANEQFF. The CDR3 nucleotides read TGTGCCACCAGACCCGGGACTAGCGCTAATGAGCAGTTCTTC.

For this clone: This CDR3 is also generated by other DNA sequences in the sample. J is TRBJ2-5 and V is TRBV28; D uncertain. The CDR3 covers 12 residues. Per germline, CDR1 MDHEN and CDR2 SYDVKM. Trimming took 4 bases from V and 0 from J, leaving 3 bases between them. The CDR3: CASSSYQETQYF. The CDR3 DNA reads as TGTGCCAGCAGTTCCTACCAAGAGACCCAGTACTTC.

The chain employs TRBV28 and TRBJ2-1; D gene uncertain. The V and J ends lost 3 bases and 8 bases respectively, with 8 bases between them. Germline V gives CDR1 MDHEN, CDR2 SYDVKM. The CDR3 contains 12 residues. CDR3 coding DNA: TGTGCCAGCAGTTTCGACCAAGATGAGCAGTTCTTC. It codes for CASSFDQDEQFF.

The V call is TRBV27, the J call TRBJ1-1, with 7 bases aligning to TRBD1. Germline CDR1 MNHEY, CDR2 SMNVEV (reference sequence). CDR3 length: 13 amino acids. V shed 1 base, J shed 6 bases, and the junction held 2 bases outside the gene matches. The CDR3 sequence is CASSLFRGAEAFF. The CDR3 DNA is TGTGCCAGCAGTTTATTCAGGGGGGCTGAAGCTTTCTTT.

The rearrangement joins TRBV27 to TRBJ1-2; tentatively, D is TRBD1 (5 bases). Deletions cut 6 bases from V and 5 bases from J, with 13 bases between. CDR3 size: 13 residues. From germline, CDR1 is MNHEY and CDR2 SMNVEV (reference sequence). This CDR3 is CASSLDSLYGYTF. For the CDR3, the DNA is TGTGCCAGCAGCCTCGACAGCCTGTATGGCTACACCTTC.

The V gene is TRBV28, the J gene TRBJ1-1; no definite D call. The CDR3 has 14 residues. Germline assignment: CDR1 MDHEN and CDR2 SYDVKM. Trimming took off 2 bases at V and 5 bases at J, with 12 bases between the two ends. The CDR3 loop is CASSLSTAGTEAFF. The DNA for the CDR3 is TGTGCCAGCAGTTTAAGCACCGCGGGGACTGAAGCTTTCTTT.

The rearrangement uses TRBV5-1 and TRBJ2-3; maybe TRBD2 (5 bases). The CDR3 has 14 amino acids. Germline lookup yields CDR1 SGHRS and CDR2 YFSETQ. Trimming removed 6 bases from V and 6 bases from J, with 17 bases in between. CDR3: CASNSGSGIDTQYF. CDR3 in DNA: TGCGCCAGCAACTCGGGCTCCGGGATCGATACGCAGTATTTT. The whole variable domain, remainder taken from reference TRBV5-1 and TRBJ2-3, is KAGVTQTPRYLIKTRGQQVTLSCSPISGHRSVSWYQQTPGQGLQFLFEYFSETQRNKGNFPGRFSGRQFSNSRSEMNVSTLELGDSALYLCASNSGSGIDTQYFGPGTRLTVL.

This clone appeared once. J is TRBJ1-5 and V is TRBV28; D not resolved. Germline CDR1 and CDR2: MDHEN and SYDVKM. CDR3 length equals 13 residues. Trimming took off 3 bases at V and 2 bases at J, with 5 bases between the two ends. The CDR3: CASSFEGNQPQHF. The CDR3 coding sequence is TGTGCCAGCAGTTTTGAAGGCAATCAGCCCCAGCATTTT.

The rearrangement uses TRBV4-1 and TRBJ2-2; the D is unclear. Looked up from germline, CDR1 is MGHRA and CDR2 is YSYEKL. The CDR3 totals 12 residues. Trimming removed 0 bases at V and 6 bases at J, with 2 bases between. The CDR3 protein is CASSQDSGELFF. In DNA form, the CDR3 reads TGCGCCAGCAGCCAAGACTCCGGGGAGCTGTTTTTT.

The chain links TRBV30 to TRBJ1-4; D remains unclear. The CDR3 extends over 16 amino acids. Trimming cost V 0 bases and J 1 base, with 12 bases left between them. Germline V gene data show CDR1 as GTSNPN and CDR2 as SVGIG (reference sequence). CDR3 nucleotide sequence: TGTGCCTGGAGTGTAGGAGGGAGACAAACTAATGAAAAACTGTTTTTT. It specifies CAWSVGGRQTNEKLFF.

V usage is TRBV19 and J usage is TRBJ2-7; D not certain. Germline V lookup: CDR1 LNHDA, CDR2 SQIVND (reference sequence). V was cut by 5 bases and J by 2 bases, with 13 bases left in between. This CDR3 comprises 14 residues. The DNA for the CDR3 is TGTGCCAGTAGTGAGCGATTCGGCACCTACGAGCAGTACTTC. Its translation is CASSERFGTYEQYF.

The genes are TRBV7-9 and TRBJ1-5; D unresolved. V was pared by 1 base and J by 6 bases, with 7 bases between. The germline V gene has CDR1 SEHNR and CDR2 FQNEAQ (reference sequence). The CDR3 totals 13 residues. This CDR3 is CASSLGPGQPQHF. The CDR3 nucleotides are TGTGCCAGCAGCTTAGGACCTGGTCAGCCCCAGCATTTT.

This chain joins TRBV6-6 and TRBJ1-4, with unresolved D. The germline V gene encodes CDR1 MNHNY and CDR2 SVGAGI (reference sequence). The ends were cut back, 3 bases at V and 0 bases at J, with 2 bases in the middle. The CDR3 has 13 amino acids. CDR3: CASSYATNEKLFF. For the CDR3, the DNA is TGTGCCAGCAGTTATGCAACTAATGAAAAACTGTTTTTT.

This clone appeared a single time. This chain uses TRBV7-9 with TRBJ2-5, with TRBD2 matching 7 bases. The CDR3 has 17 amino acids. Trimming cost V 4 bases and J 1 base; bases outside gene matches: 12. Germline V lookup: CDR1 SEHNR, CDR2 FQNEAQ (reference sequence). The CDR3 sequence: CASSSTGEGYGQETQYF. In DNA form, the CDR3 reads TGTGCCAGCAGCTCGACGGGGGAGGGGTATGGCCAAGAGACCCAGTACTTC.

V is TRBV28 and J is TRBJ2-1, with 16 bases lining up with TRBD2. The CDR3 is made up of 20 amino acids. Germline trimming cut 5 bases from V and 3 bases from J; bases unmatched to any gene: 13. Germline lookup yields CDR1 MDHEN and CDR2 SYDVKM. The CDR3 loop reads CASSAWRGLAGGPVYNEQFF. CDR3 bases: TGTGCCAGCAGTGCTTGGAGGGGACTAGCGGGAGGGCCGGTCTACAATGAGCAGTTCTTC.

The V and J genes are TRBV7-8 and TRBJ2-2, with D hard to call. The CDR3 totals 17 residues. V lost 6 bases and J lost 3, with 20 bases in between. Per germline, CDR1 SGHVS and CDR2 FQNEAQ. CDR3 loop: CASSPLDALLDTGELFF. The CDR3 DNA is TGTGCCAGCAGTCCGCTCGACGCACTCCTAGACACCGGGGAGCTGTTTTTT.

The J gene is TRBJ1-1, the V gene TRBV5-6; D is possibly TRBD1 (6 bases). The CDR3 covers 14 residues. From germline, CDR1 is SGHDT and CDR2 YYEEEE. Trimming left V 2 bases short and J 6 bases short, with 14 bases between. CDR3 sequence reads: CASSFWQGWPEAFF. CDR3 coding DNA: TGTGCCAGCAGCTTTTGGCAGGGGTGGCCTGAAGCTTTCTTT.

V and J are TRBV19 and TRBJ1-1, with D perhaps matching TRBD1 (5 bases). V was clipped by 6 bases and J by 4 bases, with 9 bases between them. This CDR3 is built from 12 residues. In germline, CDR1 is LNHDA, CDR2 SQIVND (reference sequence). The CDR3 loop reads CASSTGATEAFF. The CDR3 region has the DNA TGTGCCAGTAGCACAGGTGCCACTGAAGCTTTCTTT.

This chain joins TRBV6-1 and TRBJ2-7; 11 positions match TRBD2. Germline lookup yields CDR1 MNHNS and CDR2 SASEGT. The CDR3 is 15 amino acids. V lost 4 bases, J lost 4 bases, and 6 bases stayed unmatched. This chain's CDR3 is CASSALASGRYEQYF. The CDR3 DNA sequence: TGTGCCAGCAGTGCCTTGGCTAGCGGGAGGTACGAGCAGTACTTC.

Within the sample, this clone is medium-sized. The genes are TRBV6-1 and TRBJ2-7; 10 nucleotides line up with TRBD2. The germline V gene encodes CDR1 MNHNS and CDR2 SASEGT. The V segment lost 10 bases and the J segment 4 bases; nucleotides outside the gene matches: 10. This CDR3 spans 14 amino acids. The CDR3 sequence: CATSPGTSVYEQYF. In nucleotides, the CDR3 is TGTGCCACCTCCCCCGGGACTAGCGTTTACGAGCAGTACTTC.